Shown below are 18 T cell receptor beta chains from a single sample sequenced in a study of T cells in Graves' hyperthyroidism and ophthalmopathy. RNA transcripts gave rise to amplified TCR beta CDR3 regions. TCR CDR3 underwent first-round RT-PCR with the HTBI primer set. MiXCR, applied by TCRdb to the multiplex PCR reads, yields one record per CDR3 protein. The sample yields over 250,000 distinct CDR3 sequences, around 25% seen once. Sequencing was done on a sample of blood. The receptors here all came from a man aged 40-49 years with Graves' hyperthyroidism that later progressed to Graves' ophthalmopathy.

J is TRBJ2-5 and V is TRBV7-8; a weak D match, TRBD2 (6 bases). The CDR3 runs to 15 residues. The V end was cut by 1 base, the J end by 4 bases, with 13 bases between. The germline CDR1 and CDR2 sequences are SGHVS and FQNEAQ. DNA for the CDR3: TGTGCCAGCAGCTTAGATGGGCGGGGTCCAGAGACCCAGTACTTC. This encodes CASSLDGRGPETQYF.

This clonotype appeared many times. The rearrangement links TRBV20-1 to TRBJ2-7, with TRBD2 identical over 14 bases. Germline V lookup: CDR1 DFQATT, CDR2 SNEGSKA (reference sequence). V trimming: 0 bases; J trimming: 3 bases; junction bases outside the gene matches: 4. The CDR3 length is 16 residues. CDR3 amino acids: CSAREPGLAGGYEQYF. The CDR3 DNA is TGCAGTGCTAGAGAGCCCGGACTAGCGGGAGGCTACGAGCAGTACTTC.

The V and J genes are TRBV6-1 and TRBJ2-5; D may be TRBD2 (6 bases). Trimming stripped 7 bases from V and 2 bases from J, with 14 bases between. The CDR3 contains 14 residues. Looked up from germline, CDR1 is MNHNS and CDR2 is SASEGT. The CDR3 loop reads CASKTGLQQETQYF. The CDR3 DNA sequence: TGTGCCAGCAAGACCGGACTACAGCAAGAGACCCAGTACTTC.

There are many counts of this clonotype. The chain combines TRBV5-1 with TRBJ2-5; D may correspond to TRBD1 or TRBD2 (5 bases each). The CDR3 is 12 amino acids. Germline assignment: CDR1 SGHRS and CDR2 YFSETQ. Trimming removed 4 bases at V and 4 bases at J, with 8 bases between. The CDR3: CASSHGAETQYF. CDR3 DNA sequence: TGCGCCAGCAGCCACGGGGCAGAGACCCAGTACTTC.

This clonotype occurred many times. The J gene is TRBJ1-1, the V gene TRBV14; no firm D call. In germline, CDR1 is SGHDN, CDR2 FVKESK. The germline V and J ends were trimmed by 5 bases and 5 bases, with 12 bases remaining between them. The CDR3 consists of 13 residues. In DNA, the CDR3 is TGTGCCAGCAGCGTGCTGATTGGGACTGAAGCTTTCTTT. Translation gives CASSVLIGTEAFF.

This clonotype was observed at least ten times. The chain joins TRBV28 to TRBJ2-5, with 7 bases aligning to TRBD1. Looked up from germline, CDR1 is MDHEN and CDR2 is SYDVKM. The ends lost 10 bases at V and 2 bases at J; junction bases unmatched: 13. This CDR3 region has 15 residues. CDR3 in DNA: TGTGCCACCCTGGAGAGGGGACAGCAACAAGAGACCCAGTACTTC. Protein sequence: CATLERGQQQETQYF.

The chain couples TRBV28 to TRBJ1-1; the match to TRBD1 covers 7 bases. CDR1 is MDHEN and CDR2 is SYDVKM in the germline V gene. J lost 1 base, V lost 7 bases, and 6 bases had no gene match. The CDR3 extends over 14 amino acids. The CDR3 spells CASTYRGPNTEAFF. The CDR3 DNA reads TGTGCCAGCACCTACAGGGGACCGAACACTGAAGCTTTCTTT.

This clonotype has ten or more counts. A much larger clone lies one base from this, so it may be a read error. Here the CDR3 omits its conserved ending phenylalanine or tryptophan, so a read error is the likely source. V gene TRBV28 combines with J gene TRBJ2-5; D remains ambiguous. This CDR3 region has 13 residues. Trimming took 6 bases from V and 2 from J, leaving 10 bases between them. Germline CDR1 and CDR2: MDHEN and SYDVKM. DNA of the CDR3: TGTGCCAGCAGCACGGTCGGGCAAGAGACCCAGTACGTC. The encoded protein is CASSTVGQETQYV.

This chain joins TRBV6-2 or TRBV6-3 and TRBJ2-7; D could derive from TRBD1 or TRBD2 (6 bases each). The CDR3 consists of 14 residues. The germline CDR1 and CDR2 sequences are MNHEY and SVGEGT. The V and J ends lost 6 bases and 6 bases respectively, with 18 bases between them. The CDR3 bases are TGTGCCAGCAGCTCCCCGGCGGAGGGGGTCGAGCAGTACTTC. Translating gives CASSSPAEGVEQYF.

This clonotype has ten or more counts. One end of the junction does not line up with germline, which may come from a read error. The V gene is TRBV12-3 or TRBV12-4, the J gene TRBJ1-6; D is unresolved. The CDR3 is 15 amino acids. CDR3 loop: CASSYRPSSDSPFHF. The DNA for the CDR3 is TGTGCCAGCAGTTACCGCCCAAGTAGCGATTCACCCTTCCACTTT.

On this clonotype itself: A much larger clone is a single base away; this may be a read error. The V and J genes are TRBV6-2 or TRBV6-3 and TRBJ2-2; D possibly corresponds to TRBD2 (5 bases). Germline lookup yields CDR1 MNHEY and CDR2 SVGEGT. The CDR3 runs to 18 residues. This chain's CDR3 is CASSPLVSVPSGTGELSF. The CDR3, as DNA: TGTGCCAGCAGTCCCCTGGTATCAGTGCCTTCGGGAACCGGGGAGCTGTCTTTT.

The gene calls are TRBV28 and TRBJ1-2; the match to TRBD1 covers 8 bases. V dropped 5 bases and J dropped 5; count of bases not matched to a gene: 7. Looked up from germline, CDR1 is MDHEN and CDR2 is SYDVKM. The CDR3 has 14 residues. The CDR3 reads CASSAGQGVYGYTF. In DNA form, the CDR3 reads TGTGCCAGCAGTGCTGGACAGGGAGTTTATGGCTACACCTTC.

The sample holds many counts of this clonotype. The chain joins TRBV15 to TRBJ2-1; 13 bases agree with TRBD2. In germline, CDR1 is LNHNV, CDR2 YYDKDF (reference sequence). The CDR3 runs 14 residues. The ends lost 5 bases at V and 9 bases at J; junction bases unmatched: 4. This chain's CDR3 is CATSRTSGSGEQFF. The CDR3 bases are TGTGCCACCAGCCGGACTAGCGGGAGTGGTGAGCAGTTCTTC.

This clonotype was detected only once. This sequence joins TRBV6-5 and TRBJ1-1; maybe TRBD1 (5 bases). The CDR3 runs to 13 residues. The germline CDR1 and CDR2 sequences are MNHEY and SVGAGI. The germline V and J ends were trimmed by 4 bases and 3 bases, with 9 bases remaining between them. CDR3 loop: CASSWGGDTEAFF. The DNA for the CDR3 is TGTGCCAGCAGTTGGGGGGGAGACACTGAAGCTTTCTTT.

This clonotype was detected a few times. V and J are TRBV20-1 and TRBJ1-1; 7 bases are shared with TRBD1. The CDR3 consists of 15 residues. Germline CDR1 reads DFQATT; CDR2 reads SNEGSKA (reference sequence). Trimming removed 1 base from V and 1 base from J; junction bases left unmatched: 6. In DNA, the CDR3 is TGCAGTGCTAGAGGGGCTGGGACAGCGAACACTGAAGCTTTCTTT. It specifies CSARGAGTANTEAFF.

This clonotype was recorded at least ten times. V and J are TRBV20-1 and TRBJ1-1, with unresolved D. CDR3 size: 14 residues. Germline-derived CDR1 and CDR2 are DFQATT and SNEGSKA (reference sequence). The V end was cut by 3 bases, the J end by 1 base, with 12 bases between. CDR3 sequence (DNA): TGCAGTGCTAGGGATCCCCGGGGGAACACTGAAGCTTTCTTT. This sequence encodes CSARDPRGNTEAFF.

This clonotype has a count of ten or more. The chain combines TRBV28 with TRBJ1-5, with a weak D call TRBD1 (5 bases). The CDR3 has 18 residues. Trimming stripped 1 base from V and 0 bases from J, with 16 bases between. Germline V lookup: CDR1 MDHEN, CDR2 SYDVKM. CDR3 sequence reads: CASSLFGAGIYSNQPQHF. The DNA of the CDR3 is TGTGCCAGCAGTTTATTCGGGGCAGGAATTTATAGCAATCAGCCCCAGCATTTT.

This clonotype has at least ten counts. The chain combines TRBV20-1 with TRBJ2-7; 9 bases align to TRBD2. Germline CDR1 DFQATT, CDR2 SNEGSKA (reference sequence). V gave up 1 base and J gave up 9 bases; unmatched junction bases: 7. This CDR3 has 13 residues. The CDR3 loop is CSARVSGSTVQYF. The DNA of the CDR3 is TGCAGTGCTAGAGTTAGCGGGAGTACGGTGCAGTACTTC.